A single sample is the source of the 10 T cell receptor beta chains below, sequenced in a study of T-cell memory formation after mild COVID-19. TCRdb reanalysed the 5' RACE reads using MiXCR and keeps one entry per CDR3 protein. The sample consists of 350,000 or so distinct CDR3 sequences, 10% to 15% of them appearing once. The sample taken for sequencing was PBMCs or a T cell subset sorted from them (not recorded which). The receptor source for this set is a young man who had mild COVID-19 (a few samples of this study predate the infection). Cell type and time point are not known.

There are a few counts of this clonotype. The J gene is TRBJ1-2, the V gene TRBV29-1; D remains unclear. The CDR3 runs to 11 residues. Trimming shortened V by 3 bases and J by 0 bases, and 2 bases separated the two germline ends. Germline V CDR1 and CDR2: SQVTM, ANQGSEA. CDR3 amino acids: CSVETNYGYTF. The CDR3 bases are TGCAGCGTTGAGACTAACTATGGCTACACCTTC.

The CDR3 DNA is TGCGCCAGCAGCTTAACCGGAGGAGGGTCTGCGACTTACTACGAGCAGTACTTC. The encoded protein is CASSLTGGGSATYYEQYF. This rearrangement joins TRBV5-1 to TRBJ2-7, with D possibly TRBD2 on 6 matching bases. Germline V gives CDR1 SGHRS, CDR2 YFSETQ. V was pared by 2 bases and J by 3 bases, with 24 bases between. The CDR3 spans 18 residues.

This clonotype was seen only a few times. The chain recombines TRBV4-1 with TRBJ2-1; no firm D call. Germline CDR1 MGHRA, CDR2 YSYEKL. The CDR3 length is 15 residues. V shed 0 bases and J shed 2 bases, with 8 bases lying between them. This chain's CDR3 is CASSQDVGTYNEQFF. CDR3 bases: TGCGCCAGCAGCCAAGATGTGGGGACCTACAATGAGCAGTTCTTC.

This clonotype was detected many times. The V gene is TRBV24-1, the J gene TRBJ2-6; 8 bases agree with TRBD1. In germline, CDR1 is KGHDR, CDR2 SFDVKD. V was clipped by 9 bases and J by 2 bases; unmatched bases: 2. The CDR3 runs 14 residues. CDR3 coding DNA: TGTGCCACCCAGGGGGCTGCTGGGGCCAACGTCCTGACTTTC. It translates to CATQGAAGANVLTF.

The chain employs TRBV7-2 and TRBJ2-5; D ambiguous. Trimming left V 5 bases short and J 5 bases short, with 9 bases between. Per germline, CDR1 SGHTA and CDR2 FQGNSA. CDR3 size: 12 residues. The CDR3 reads CASSPTTETQYF. CDR3 in DNA: TGTGCCAGCAGCCCCACGACCGAGACCCAGTACTTC.

This clonotype was counted many times. The chain joins TRBV3-1 to TRBJ1-1; no firm D call. This CDR3 is built from 13 residues. The V end was cut by 7 bases, the J end by 1 base, with 10 bases between. Germline V gene sequence: CDR1 LGHDT, CDR2 YNNKEL (reference sequence). The CDR3 DNA is TGTGCCAGCACCCACAACAGGAACACTGAAGCTTTCTTT. Translating gives CASTHNRNTEAFF.

The CDR3 bases are TGCGCCAGCAGCTTGGTTGCCCAGGAGACAGATACGCAGTATTTT. This encodes CASSLVAQETDTQYF. This chain links TRBV5-1 with TRBJ2-3; D unresolved. V was cut by 0 bases and J by 3 bases, with 11 bases left in between. This CDR3 spans 15 amino acids. Germline CDR1 reads SGHRS; CDR2 reads YFSETQ.

This clonotype was counted ten times or more. This chain joins TRBV7-9 and TRBJ2-2; D remains ambiguous. The V and J ends lost 5 bases and 8 bases respectively, with 9 bases between them. CDR3 length equals 12 residues. Per the germline V gene, CDR1 is SEHNR and CDR2 is FQNEAQ (reference sequence). For the CDR3, the DNA is TGTGCCAGCAGCCCCCGCTCTGGGGAGCTGTTTTTT. Residues: CASSPRSGELFF.

This clonotype has a single count. The chain recombines TRBV5-6 with TRBJ2-5; the D gene is possibly TRBD1 (7 bases). Trimming removed 0 bases at V and 5 bases at J, with 14 bases between. CDR3 length: 15 amino acids. Per the germline V gene, CDR1 is SGHDT and CDR2 is YYEEEE. CDR3 coding DNA: TGTGCCAGCAGCTTGGGTCAGGGGGGTTGGGAGACCCAGTACTTC. The encoded protein is CASSLGQGGWETQYF.

This clonotype occurred a few times. The gene calls are TRBV7-2 and TRBJ2-3, with no clear D. CDR3 length: 14 residues. Germline loops: CDR1 SGHTA, CDR2 FQGNSA. V gave up 1 base and J gave up 2 bases, with 7 bases separating them. CDR3 nucleotides: TGTGCCAGCAGCTTAGACGGCAACACAGATACGCAGTATTTT. Its protein product is CASSLDGNTDTQYF.